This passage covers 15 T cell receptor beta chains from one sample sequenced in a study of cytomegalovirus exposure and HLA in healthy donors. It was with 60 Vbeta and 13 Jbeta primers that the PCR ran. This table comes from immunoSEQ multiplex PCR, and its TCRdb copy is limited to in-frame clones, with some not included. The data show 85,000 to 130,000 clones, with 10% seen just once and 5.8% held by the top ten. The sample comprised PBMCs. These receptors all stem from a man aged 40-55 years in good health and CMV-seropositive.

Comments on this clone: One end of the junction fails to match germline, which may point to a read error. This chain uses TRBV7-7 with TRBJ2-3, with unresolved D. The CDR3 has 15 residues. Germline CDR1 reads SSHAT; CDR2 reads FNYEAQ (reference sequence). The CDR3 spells CASSSSRARTDTQYF. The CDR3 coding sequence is TGTGCTAGCAGCTCTTCTAGAGCCCGCACAGATACGCAGTATTTT.

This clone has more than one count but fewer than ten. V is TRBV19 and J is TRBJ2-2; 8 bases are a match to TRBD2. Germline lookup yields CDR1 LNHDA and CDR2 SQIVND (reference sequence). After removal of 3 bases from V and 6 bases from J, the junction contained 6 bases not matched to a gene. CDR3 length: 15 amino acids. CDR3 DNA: TGTGCCAGTAGTATTGCCAGCGGGAGCCCCGGGGAGCTGTTTTTT. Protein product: CASSIASGSPGELFF.

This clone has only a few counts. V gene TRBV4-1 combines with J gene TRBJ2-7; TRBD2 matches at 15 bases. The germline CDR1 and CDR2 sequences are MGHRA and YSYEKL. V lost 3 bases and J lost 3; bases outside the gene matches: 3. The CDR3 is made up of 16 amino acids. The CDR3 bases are TGCGCCAGCAGCCATGGACTAGCGGGAGGGGACTACGAGCAGTACTTC. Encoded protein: CASSHGLAGGDYEQYF.

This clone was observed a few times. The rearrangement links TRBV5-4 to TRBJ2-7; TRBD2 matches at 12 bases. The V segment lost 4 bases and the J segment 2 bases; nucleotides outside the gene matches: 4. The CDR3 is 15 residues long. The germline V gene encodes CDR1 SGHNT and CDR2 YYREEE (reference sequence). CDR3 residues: CASSPRTSGTYEQYF. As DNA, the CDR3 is TGTGCCAGCAGCCCGAGGACTAGCGGGACCTACGAGCAGTACTTC.

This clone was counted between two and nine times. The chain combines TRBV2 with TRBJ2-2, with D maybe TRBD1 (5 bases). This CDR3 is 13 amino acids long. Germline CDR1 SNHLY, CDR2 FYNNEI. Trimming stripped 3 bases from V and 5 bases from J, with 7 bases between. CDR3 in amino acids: CASSDAGTGELFF. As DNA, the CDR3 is TGTGCCAGCAGTGATGCAGGGACCGGGGAGCTGTTTTTT.

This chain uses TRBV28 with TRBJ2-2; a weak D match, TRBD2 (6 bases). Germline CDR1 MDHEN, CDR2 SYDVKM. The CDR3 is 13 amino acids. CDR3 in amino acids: CAARDLNTGELFF. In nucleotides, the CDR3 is TGTGCGGCCCGGGACTTGAACACCGGGGAGCTGTTTTTT.

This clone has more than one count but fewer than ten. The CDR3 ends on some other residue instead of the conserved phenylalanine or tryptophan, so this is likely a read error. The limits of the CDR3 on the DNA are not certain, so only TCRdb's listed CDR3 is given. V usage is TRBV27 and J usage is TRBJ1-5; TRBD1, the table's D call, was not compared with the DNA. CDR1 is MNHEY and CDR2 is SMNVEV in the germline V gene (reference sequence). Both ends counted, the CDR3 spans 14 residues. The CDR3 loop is CASSHTGGDQPKHL.

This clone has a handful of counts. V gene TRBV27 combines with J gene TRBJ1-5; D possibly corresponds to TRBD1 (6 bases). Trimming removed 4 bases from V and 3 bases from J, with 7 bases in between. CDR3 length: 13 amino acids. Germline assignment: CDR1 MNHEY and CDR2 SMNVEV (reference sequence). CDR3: CASSSGHNQPQHF. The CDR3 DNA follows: TGTGCCAGCAGTTCGGGACACAATCAGCCCCAGCATTTT.

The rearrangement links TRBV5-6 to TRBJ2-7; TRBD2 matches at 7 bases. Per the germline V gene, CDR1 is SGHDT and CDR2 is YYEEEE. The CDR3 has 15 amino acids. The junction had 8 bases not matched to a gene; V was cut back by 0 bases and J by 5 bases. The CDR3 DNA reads TGTGCCAGCAGCTTGGCGGCGGGAGCAGGCGACGAGCAGTACTTC. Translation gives CASSLAAGAGDEQYF.

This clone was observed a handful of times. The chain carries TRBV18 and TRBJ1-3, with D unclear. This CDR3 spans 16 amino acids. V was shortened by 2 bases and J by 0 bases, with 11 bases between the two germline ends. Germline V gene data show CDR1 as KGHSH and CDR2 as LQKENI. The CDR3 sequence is CASSPSVGNSGNTIYF. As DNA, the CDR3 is TGTGCCAGCTCACCAAGCGTCGGAAACTCTGGAAACACCATATATTTT.

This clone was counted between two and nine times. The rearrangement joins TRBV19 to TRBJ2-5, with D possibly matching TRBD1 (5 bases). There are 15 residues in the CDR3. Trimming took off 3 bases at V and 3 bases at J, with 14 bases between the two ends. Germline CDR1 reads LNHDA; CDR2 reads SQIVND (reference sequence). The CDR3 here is CASSIHQGREETQYF. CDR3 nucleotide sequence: TGTGCCAGTAGTATTCATCAGGGAAGAGAAGAGACCCAGTACTTC. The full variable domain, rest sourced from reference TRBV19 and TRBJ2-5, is DGGITQSPKYLFRKEGQNVTLSCEQNLNHDAMYWYRQDPGQGLRLIYYSQIVNDFQKGDIAEGYSVSREKKESFPLTVTSAQKNPTAFYLCASSIHQGREETQYFGPGTRLLVL.

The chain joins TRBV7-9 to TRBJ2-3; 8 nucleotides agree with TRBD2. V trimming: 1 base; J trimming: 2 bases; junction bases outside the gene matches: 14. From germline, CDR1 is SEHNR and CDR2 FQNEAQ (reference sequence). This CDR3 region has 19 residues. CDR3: CASSLGWGAGALSTDTQYF. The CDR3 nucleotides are TGTGCCAGCAGCTTAGGGTGGGGAGCGGGAGCCCTTTCCACAGATACGCAGTATTTT.

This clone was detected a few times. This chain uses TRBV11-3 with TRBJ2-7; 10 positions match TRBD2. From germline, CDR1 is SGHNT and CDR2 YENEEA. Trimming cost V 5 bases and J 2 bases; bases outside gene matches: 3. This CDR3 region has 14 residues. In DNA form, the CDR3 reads TGTGCCAGCAGCCAGGGACTAGCGACCTACGAGCAGTACTTC. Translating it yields CASSQGLATYEQYF.

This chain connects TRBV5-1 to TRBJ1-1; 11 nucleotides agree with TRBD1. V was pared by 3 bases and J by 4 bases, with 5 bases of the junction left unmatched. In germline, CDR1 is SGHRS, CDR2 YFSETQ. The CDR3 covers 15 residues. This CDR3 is CASSSAGTGGTEAFF. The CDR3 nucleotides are TGCGCCAGCAGCTCGGCCGGGACAGGGGGCACTGAAGCTTTCTTT.

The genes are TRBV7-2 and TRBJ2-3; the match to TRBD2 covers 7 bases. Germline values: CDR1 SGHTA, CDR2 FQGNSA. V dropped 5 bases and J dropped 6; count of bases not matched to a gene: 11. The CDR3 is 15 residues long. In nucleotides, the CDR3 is TGTGCCAGCAGCCCCAGGGCGGGAGCTTTGGATACGCAGTATTTT. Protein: CASSPRAGALDTQYF.